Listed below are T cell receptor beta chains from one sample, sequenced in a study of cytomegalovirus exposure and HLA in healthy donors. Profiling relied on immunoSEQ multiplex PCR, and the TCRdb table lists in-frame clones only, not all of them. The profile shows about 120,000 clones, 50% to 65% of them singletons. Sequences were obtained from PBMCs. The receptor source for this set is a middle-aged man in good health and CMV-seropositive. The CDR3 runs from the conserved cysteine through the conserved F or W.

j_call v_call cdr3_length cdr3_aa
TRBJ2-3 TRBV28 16 CASSSPGTGDTDTQYF
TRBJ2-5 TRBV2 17 CASSEFGTSGGARTQYF
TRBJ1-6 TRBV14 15 CASSQLGQGYSPLHF
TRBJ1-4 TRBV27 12 CASSLRGEKLFF
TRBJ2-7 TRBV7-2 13 CARAGTSVYEQYF
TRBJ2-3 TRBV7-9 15 CASSLAESAKDTQYF
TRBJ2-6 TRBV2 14 CASRTDSGANVLTF
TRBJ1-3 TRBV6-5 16 CASSYSPGGSGNTIYF
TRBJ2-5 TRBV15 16 CATTPASGRAGETQYF
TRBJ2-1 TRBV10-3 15 CAIMSGGARGNEQFF
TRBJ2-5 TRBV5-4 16 CASSPGTGGTAETQYF
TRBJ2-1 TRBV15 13 CATSRDRVSEQFF
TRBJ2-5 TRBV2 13 CARHSEEGETQYF